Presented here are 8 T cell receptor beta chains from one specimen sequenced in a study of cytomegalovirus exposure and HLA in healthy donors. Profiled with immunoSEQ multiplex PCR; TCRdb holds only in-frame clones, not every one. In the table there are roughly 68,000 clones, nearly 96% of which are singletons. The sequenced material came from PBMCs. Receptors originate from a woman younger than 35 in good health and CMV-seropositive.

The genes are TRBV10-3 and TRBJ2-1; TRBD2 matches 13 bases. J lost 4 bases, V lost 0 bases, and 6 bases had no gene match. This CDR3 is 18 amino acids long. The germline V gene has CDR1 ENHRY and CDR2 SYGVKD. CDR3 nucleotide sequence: TGTGCCATCAGTGAGTCGACCCTGGGACTAGCGGGATACAATGAGCAGTTCTTC. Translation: CAISESTLGLAGYNEQFF.

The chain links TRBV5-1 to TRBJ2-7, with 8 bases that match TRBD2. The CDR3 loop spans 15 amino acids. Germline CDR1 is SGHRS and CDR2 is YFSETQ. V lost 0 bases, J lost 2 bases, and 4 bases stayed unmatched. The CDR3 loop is CASSLAGRAAYEQYF. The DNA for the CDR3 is TGCGCCAGCAGCTTGGCCGGGAGGGCAGCCTACGAGCAGTACTTC.

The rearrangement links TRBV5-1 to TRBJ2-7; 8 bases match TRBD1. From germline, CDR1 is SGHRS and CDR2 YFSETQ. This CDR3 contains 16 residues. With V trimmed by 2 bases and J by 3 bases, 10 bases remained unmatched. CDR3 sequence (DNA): TGCGCCAGCAGCTTCGAACAGGGGGTTCTTAACTACGAGCAGTACTTC. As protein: CASSFEQGVLNYEQYF.

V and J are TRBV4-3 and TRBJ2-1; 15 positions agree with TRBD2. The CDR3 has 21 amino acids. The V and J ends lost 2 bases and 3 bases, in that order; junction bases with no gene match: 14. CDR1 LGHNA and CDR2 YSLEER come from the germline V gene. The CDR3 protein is CASSQSSPGLAGGLFYNEQFF. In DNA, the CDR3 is TGCGCCAGCAGCCAATCCTCTCCGGGACTAGCGGGAGGCCTTTTCTACAATGAGCAGTTCTTC.

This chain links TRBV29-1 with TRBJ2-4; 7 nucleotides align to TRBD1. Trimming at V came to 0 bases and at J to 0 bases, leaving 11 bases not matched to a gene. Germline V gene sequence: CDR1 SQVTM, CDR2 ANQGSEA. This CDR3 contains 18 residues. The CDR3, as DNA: TGCAGCGTTGAAGACCGATTCCGGGACAGCCTAGCCAAAAACATTCAGTACTTC. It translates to CSVEDRFRDSLAKNIQYF.

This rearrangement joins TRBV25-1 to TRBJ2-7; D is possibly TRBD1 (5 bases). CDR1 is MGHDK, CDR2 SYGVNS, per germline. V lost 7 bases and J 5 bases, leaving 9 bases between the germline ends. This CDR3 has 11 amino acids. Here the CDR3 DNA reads TGTGCCAGCAAGGGGATGGACGAGCAGTACTTC. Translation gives CASKGMDEQYF.

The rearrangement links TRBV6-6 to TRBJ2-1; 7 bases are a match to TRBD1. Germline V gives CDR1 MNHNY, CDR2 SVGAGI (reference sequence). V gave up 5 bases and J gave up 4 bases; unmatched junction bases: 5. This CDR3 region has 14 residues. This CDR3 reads CASSDRDRYNEQFF. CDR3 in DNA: TGTGCCAGCAGTGACCGGGACAGATACAATGAGCAGTTCTTC.

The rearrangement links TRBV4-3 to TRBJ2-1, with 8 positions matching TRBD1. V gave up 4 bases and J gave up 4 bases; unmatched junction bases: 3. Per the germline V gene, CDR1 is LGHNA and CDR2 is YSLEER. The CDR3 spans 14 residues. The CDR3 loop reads CASSRRTGYNEQFF. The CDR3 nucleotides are TGCGCCAGCAGCCGAAGGACAGGGTACAATGAGCAGTTCTTC.